This is a list of T cell receptor beta chains from one sample in a study of blood T cell repertoires in COVID-19. The protocol was immunoSEQ multiplex PCR, while the TCRdb copy is restricted to in-frame clones and leaves out a portion. The table lists 250,000 to 300,000 clones, approximately 82% of them singletons, with roughly 5.8% in the top ten. What was sequenced was peripheral blood. Receptor source: an elderly man with acute or convalescent COVID-19. Each CDR3 is given without its conserved first and last residue. Expanded clones are given a class, and other clones once, few, many or no size at all.

CDR3 protein | V gene | clone size
ASSQIPPGGGGYT | TRBV4-1 | once
ASSLATYSGGGPDTQY | TRBV5-1 | .
SARDSYEQY | TRBV20-1 | few
ASSPLTGVTEAF | TRBV18 | .
ASSQEGTGAYEQY | TRBV3-1/TRBV3-2 | .
ASCRDSSFYGYT | TRBV6-5 | many
ASSPTGTRHEQF | TRBV7-3 | few
ASTERGKTPNYGYT | TRBV6-6 | .
ASSLQGFNEQF | TRBV5-1 | .
ASSEQQGAGTEAF | TRBV6-1 | .
ASSQEPGQLNTEAF | TRBV4-1 | .
ASSTGRTQVSYEQY | TRBV28 | .
ASSSHPGASGNNEQY | TRBV28 | .
ASRTGGTGIGEQF | TRBV9 | .
ASRTGPMNTEAF | TRBV5-1 | .
ASRPNSLGSTEAF | TRBV6-5 | .
ASSVGETSVYEQY | TRBV9 | .
ASSLLDLTLSSSYNEQF | TRBV7-6 | .
ASSLPGLAYNEQF | TRBV6-6 | .
ASSSTTGDEQY | TRBV3-1/TRBV3-2 | .
ASSPTSVGTGELF | TRBV28 | .
ASTSGTYEQY | TRBV2 | .
ASSIGRAGDTDTQY | TRBV19 | .
ASSGLTDEQF | TRBV2 | .
ASSPGLAGTDTQY | TRBV18 | .
ASSLVAGLTDTQY | TRBV7-2 | .
ASTRGLLSYEQY | TRBV11-1 | .
AWSSQGATEAF | TRBV30 | .
ASSFGIRVTGNTIY | TRBV5-1 | .
ASRGDRGIQPQH | TRBV2 | .
ASHRTGEFYGYT | TRBV19 | .
ASSLRLASGEQF | TRBV3-1/TRBV3-2 | .
ASSLSAQGAAETQY | TRBV4-1 | .
ASSQGGQGAHSPLH | TRBV3-1/TRBV3-2 | .
ASSGGDRGSGNTIY | TRBV5-4 | .
ASSQNRGPTNYGYT | TRBV4-1 | .
ASSLVGLRTYPDTNGYT | TRBV27 | .
ASSQDRGYLGDEQY | TRBV14 | .
ASSLGRRDRSQETQY | TRBV11-3 | .
ASSLYGDQPQH | TRBV5-1 | .
ASSHRTGTYGYT | TRBV3-1/TRBV3-2 | .
ASSPRDRDSYEQY | TRBV19 | .
ASSFGGLAGVGEQF | TRBV7-6 | .
ASSVDRVAGDTQY | TRBV19 | few
ATANPGGNEKLF | TRBV10-3 | .
AWSRTGRGTEAF | TRBV30 | .
ASSLLPDRGYEQY | TRBV5-1 | .
ASSPPSSTSNNEQF | TRBV18 | .
ASSEQGRSSGNTIY | TRBV19 | .
ATSDPGGSNYNEQF | TRBV24-1 | .
ASSYTGVGTDTQY | TRBV5-1 | .
SASRGPGGTEAF | TRBV29-1 | .
AWAPYRIYMSSYNEQF | TRBV30 | .
ASHRGDRRGFYEQY | TRBV28 | few